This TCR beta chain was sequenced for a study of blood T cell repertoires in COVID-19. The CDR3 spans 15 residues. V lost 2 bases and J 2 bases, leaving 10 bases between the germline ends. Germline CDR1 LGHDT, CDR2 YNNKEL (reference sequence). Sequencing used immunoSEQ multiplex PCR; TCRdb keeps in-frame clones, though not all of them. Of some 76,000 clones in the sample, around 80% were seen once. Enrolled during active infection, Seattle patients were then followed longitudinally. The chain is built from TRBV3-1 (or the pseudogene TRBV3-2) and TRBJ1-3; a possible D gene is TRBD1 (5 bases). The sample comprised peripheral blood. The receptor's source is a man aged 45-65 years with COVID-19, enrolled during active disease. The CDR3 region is CASSQLGTAGNTIYF. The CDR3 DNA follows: TGTGCCAGCAGCCAACTGGGGACTGCTGGAAACACCATATATTTT.